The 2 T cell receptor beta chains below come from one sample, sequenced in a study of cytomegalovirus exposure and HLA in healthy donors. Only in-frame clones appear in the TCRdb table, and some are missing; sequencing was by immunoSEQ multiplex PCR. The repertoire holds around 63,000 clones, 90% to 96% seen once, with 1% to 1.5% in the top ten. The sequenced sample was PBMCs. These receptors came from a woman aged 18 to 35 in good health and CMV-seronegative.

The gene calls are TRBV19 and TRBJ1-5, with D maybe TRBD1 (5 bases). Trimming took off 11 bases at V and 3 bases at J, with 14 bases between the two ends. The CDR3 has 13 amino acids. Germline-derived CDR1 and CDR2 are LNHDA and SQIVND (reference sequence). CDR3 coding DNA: TGTGCCGGGGCCGACAGATCCAATCAGCCCCAGCATTTT. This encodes CAGADRSNQPQHF.

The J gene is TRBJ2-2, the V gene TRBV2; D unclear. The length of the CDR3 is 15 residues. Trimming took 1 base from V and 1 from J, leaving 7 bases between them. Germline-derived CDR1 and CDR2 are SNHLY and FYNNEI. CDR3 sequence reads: CASSEVAVNTGELFF. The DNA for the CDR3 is TGTGCCAGCAGTGAAGTTGCGGTGAACACCGGGGAGCTGTTTTTT.